Listed below are T cell receptor beta chains from one sample, sequenced in a study of blood T cells in healthy people across ages. MiXCR, run by TCRdb on the 5' RACE reads, gives a single entry per CDR3 protein. Of 850,000 to 1,000,000 distinct CDR3 sequences listed, 48% are singletons. The sequencing sample was made of blood. The receptors come from a man aged 25-45 years in good health. CDR3s include the opening cysteine and the closing phenylalanine or tryptophan. Each record gives: V gene, clone size, CDR3 protein. Expanded clones get a size class; other rows say once, few or many, or leave the size out.

TRBV30,.,CAWSVSSHEQYF
TRBV7-3,.,CASSSTGGVGSNGYTF
TRBV7-2,many,CASRPSPSTNEKLFF
TRBV20-1,few,CSALQRSGYREKLFF
TRBV7-9,.,CASSPGTGGVSEFF
TRBV7-3,few,CASSPELAGEQFF
TRBV3-1,.,CASSPGPSNQPQHF
TRBV6-1,.,CALRKIRTGGFYGYTF
TRBV7-9,few,CASSLGTGRAYEQYF
TRBV24-1,.,CATSVDGQGDQPQHF
TRBV6-2/TRBV6-3,.,CASSYYETDTQYF
TRBV4-2,few,CASSQGEGGISYEQYF
TRBV7-2,.,CAGSGQGWTDTQYF
TRBV4-1,few,CASSQDFGPGGNEQFF
TRBV29-1,few,CSVVGGLGIPQYF
TRBV12-3/TRBV12-4,.,CASSLAGRAIQRTDTQYF
TRBV20-1,few,CSASSQAGDTQYF
TRBV30,.,CAWSSDVQETQYF
TRBV7-2,.,CASGHGTGVYEQYF
TRBV5-6,.,CASSRQGAPGANVLTF
TRBV3-1,few,CASSQGILNRGGNYGYTF
TRBV3-1,.,CASSRSGAGGDEQYF